Shown below are 32 T cell receptor beta chains from a single sample sequenced in a study of T cell changes during pregnancy in multiple sclerosis (dated 2019 in TCRdb). Library preparation employed the immunoSEQ multiplex PCR assay. Imported from immuneACCESS, the table was reduced by TCRdb to in-frame sequences with V and J called. These copies leave out some clones; in studies compared against another copy, an unresolved V gene accounts for under half, and the cause of the remainder is not known. This sample lists 15,000 or so clones; approximately 84% were detected once. The ten largest account for more than 8% of the sample. This specimen was CD8+ T cells from peripheral blood mononuclear cells, taken in the second trimester of pregnancy. Receptors were obtained from a female donor in good health, enrolled as a control in a pregnancy study.

The table lists this clone with a few counts. The chain recombines TRBV19 with TRBJ2-1, with a weak D call TRBD2 (6 bases). The ends were cut back, 6 bases at V and 2 bases at J, with 14 bases in the middle. This CDR3 comprises 15 residues. From germline, CDR1 is LNHDA and CDR2 SQIVND (reference sequence). The CDR3 nucleotides read TGTGCCAGTAGAGGAGAGCGGAGGGCCTACAATGAGCAGTTCTTC. Its translation is CASRGERRAYNEQFF.

The chain has TRBV4-2 and TRBJ2-7; possible D gene TRBD2, 5 bases. Germline CDR1 is LGHNA and CDR2 is YNFKEQ. The V gene lost 0 bases and the J gene lost 7 bases, with 16 bases spanning the gap. The CDR3 consists of 15 residues. CDR3 DNA: TGTGCCAGCAGCCAAGAACGTAGGGCGGGCCGAGAGCAGTACTTC. This codes for CASSQERRAGREQYF.

As to this clone: The same CDR3 can be traced to other DNA sequences in this sample. V gene TRBV7-8 combines with J gene TRBJ1-2; TRBD1 aligns across 8 bases. CDR3 size: 14 residues. The V gene end was trimmed by 1 base and the J gene end by 7 bases; junction bases not matched to a gene: 5. From germline, CDR1 is SGHVS and CDR2 FQNEAQ. CDR3 bases: TGTGCCAGCAGCTTAGGGCAGGGGGCGCGTGGCTACACCTTC. It is translated as CASSLGQGARGYTF.

The chain links TRBV6-5 to TRBJ2-2, with D maybe TRBD1 (5 bases). Germline CDR1 MNHEY, CDR2 SVGAGI. This CDR3 contains 11 residues. V was pared by 5 bases and J by 7 bases, with 5 bases between. This CDR3 reads CASSDSGELFF. CDR3 nucleotides: TGTGCCAGCAGTGACAGCGGGGAGCTGTTTTTT.

This clone was picked up one time. The chain has TRBV28 and TRBJ1-2; weak D call: TRBD1 (6 bases). The CDR3 runs to 13 residues. CDR1 MDHEN and CDR2 SYDVKM come from the germline V gene. Between the trimmed V and J ends, which lost 5 bases and 4 bases, there was a span of 11 bases. The CDR3 DNA reads TGTGCCAGCAGTAAACAGGGCCCCTATGGCTACACCTTC. It codes for CASSKQGPYGYTF.

This chain links TRBV4-3 with TRBJ1-2; D not resolved. The germline gives CDR1 LGHNA, CDR2 YSLEER. The CDR3 loop spans 15 amino acids. V lost 4 bases to trimming and J lost 4 bases, with 16 bases between them. The CDR3 loop reads CASSPRAYNGYGYTF. The CDR3 bases are TGCGCCAGCAGCCCCCGCGCATATAACGGCTATGGCTACACCTTC.

The chain carries TRBV9 and TRBJ2-1; 10 bases match TRBD1. The CDR3 sequence is 16 residues long. Looked up from germline, CDR1 is SGDLS and CDR2 is YYNGEE. Unmatched junction bases numbered 2, after V lost 0 bases and J lost 2 bases. CDR3 sequence (DNA): TGTGCCAGCAGCGTAGGTGGGACAGGGGCCTACAATGAGCAGTTCTTC. Translation: CASSVGGTGAYNEQFF.

A remark on this clone: The junction does not match germline at one end; this may be a read error. The rearrangement joins TRBV11-2 to TRBJ2-4; tentatively, D is TRBD2 (7 bases). The CDR3 has 13 residues. Germline V gene data show CDR1 as SGHAT and CDR2 as FQNNGV. The CDR3 DNA sequence: TGTGCCAGCAGCTTTCGTATGGGGGGGCATTCGGACTTC. It is translated as CASSFRMGGHSDF.

V is TRBV2 and J is TRBJ2-1; possibly TRBD1 for D (6 bases). V shed 4 bases and J shed 2 bases, with 12 bases lying between them. From germline, CDR1 is SNHLY and CDR2 FYNNEI. The CDR3 is 15 residues long. Here the CDR3 reads CASSGHRETYNEQFF. CDR3 DNA sequence: TGTGCCAGCAGTGGGCACAGGGAGACCTACAATGAGCAGTTCTTC.

This chain uses TRBV9 with TRBJ1-1, with 10 positions matching TRBD1. The CDR3 totals 15 residues. Germline loops: CDR1 SGDLS, CDR2 YYNGEE. After removal of 3 bases from V and 7 bases from J, the junction contained 9 bases not matched to a gene. The CDR3 DNA sequence: TGTGCCAGCAGCGAGGGGGGACAGGGGACCCATGAAGCTTTCTTT. It codes for CASSEGGQGTHEAFF.

The J gene is TRBJ2-3, the V gene TRBV5-6; D remains ambiguous. Trimming removed 4 bases at V and 5 bases at J, with 17 bases between. This CDR3 is built from 15 residues. The germline CDR1 and CDR2 sequences are SGHDT and YYEEEE. The CDR3 here is CASSPPGLGGDTQYF. The CDR3 DNA sequence: TGTGCCAGCAGCCCTCCGGGTCTCGGCGGAGATACGCAGTATTTT.

The chain combines TRBV4-3 with TRBJ1-1; D unresolved. CDR1 and CDR2 from the germline V gene are LGHNA and YSLEER. V lost 0 bases and J lost 0, with 11 bases in between. The CDR3 is made up of 16 amino acids. CDR3 sequence (DNA): TGCGCCAGCAGCCAAGATGGCCTTACACTGAACACTGAAGCTTTCTTT. Translation gives CASSQDGLTLNTEAFF.

This chain uses TRBV6-6 with TRBJ1-2; no reliable D call. V gave up 0 bases and J gave up 4 bases, with 6 bases separating them. The CDR3 length is 13 residues. Per the germline V gene, CDR1 is MNHNY and CDR2 is SVGAGI (reference sequence). The CDR3 DNA sequence: TGTGCCAGCAGTTACTCGGCAGGCTATGGCTACACCTTC. Its protein is CASSYSAGYGYTF.

The chain is built from TRBV4-2 and TRBJ2-3, with 9 bases fitting TRBD1. Losses at the gene ends were 1 base for V and 5 bases for J; bases not matched to a gene: 4. The CDR3 runs to 15 residues. Germline-derived CDR1 and CDR2 are LGHNA and YNFKEQ. As DNA, the CDR3 is TGTGCCAGCAGCCAAGGGGGACAGGGCGGAGATACGCAGTATTTT. Translating gives CASSQGGQGGDTQYF.

The V call is TRBV5-1, the J call TRBJ1-1; D remains unclear. V dropped 1 base and J dropped 0 bases, with 7 bases sitting between them. Germline lookup yields CDR1 SGHRS and CDR2 YFSETQ. CDR3 size: 14 residues. CDR3 DNA: TGCGCCAGCAGCTTGTGGGAGGTGAACACTGAAGCTTTCTTT. Amino acids: CASSLWEVNTEAFF.

This sequence joins TRBV7-9 and TRBJ2-3; possibly TRBD1 for D (6 bases). V lost 2 bases and J lost 3, with 15 bases in between. Germline V gene sequence: CDR1 SEHNR, CDR2 FQNEAQ (reference sequence). The CDR3 sequence is 16 residues long. The CDR3 protein is CASSLNGQGTTDTQYF. The CDR3 DNA reads as TGTGCCAGCAGCTTAAATGGGCAGGGGACAACAGATACGCAGTATTTT. Combining the CDR3 with reference TRBV7-9 and TRBJ2-3 gives the whole variable domain DTGVSQNPRHKITKRGQNVTFRCDPISEHNRLYWYRQTLGQGPEFLTYFQNEAQLEKSRLLSDRFSAERPKGSFSTLEIQRTEQGDSAMYLCASSLNGQGTTDTQYFGPGTRLTVL.

In this sample, this clone turned up once. The chain carries TRBV4-2 and TRBJ1-6, with 11 bases lining up with TRBD1. V was clipped by 2 bases and J by 4 bases; unmatched bases: 10. The CDR3 is 19 residues long. From germline, CDR1 is LGHNA and CDR2 YNFKEQ. CDR3 loop: CASSQSAPDRGLYNSPLHF. DNA of the CDR3: TGTGCCAGCAGCCAATCGGCTCCGGACAGGGGGCTGTATAATTCACCCCTCCACTTT.

The V call is TRBV30, the J call TRBJ1-6, with 10 positions matching TRBD1. The V gene's germline CDR1 is GTSNPN and CDR2 SVGIG (reference sequence). The CDR3 covers 14 residues. The V segment lost 4 bases and the J segment 8 bases; nucleotides outside the gene matches: 5. CDR3 protein: CAWTSGTGDSPLHF. The CDR3 nucleotides are TGTGCCTGGACCAGCGGGACAGGGGATTCACCCCTCCACTTT.

As for this clone: One junction end does not reproduce the germline sequence, and a read error may be involved. This chain connects TRBV7-9 to TRBJ1-1, with 8 bases aligning to TRBD1. From germline, CDR1 is SEHNR and CDR2 FQNEAQ (reference sequence). The CDR3 is made up of 11 amino acids. CDR3 in amino acids: CASSLVTGQVF. The CDR3 nucleotides are TGTGCCAGCAGCTTAGTAACGGGACAGGTTTTT.

This chain joins TRBV5-5 and TRBJ2-3; D is possibly TRBD2 (5 bases). Germline V gives CDR1 SGHKS, CDR2 YYEKEE (reference sequence). This CDR3 region has 11 residues. V was cut by 6 bases and J by 6 bases, with 8 bases left in between. The CDR3, as DNA: TGTGCCAGCAACCCGGGGGATACGCAGTATTTT. Protein sequence: CASNPGDTQYF.

The chain couples TRBV4-2 to TRBJ2-2; TRBD2 agrees at 8 bases. Per the germline V gene, CDR1 is LGHNA and CDR2 is YNFKEQ. The CDR3 has 14 amino acids. The trim removed 9 bases at V and 1 base at J, leaving 4 bases unmatched. CDR3 nucleotide sequence: TGTGCCAGTCGGGGGGGGGAGAACACCGGGGAGCTGTTTTTT. This codes for CASRGGENTGELFF.

Here the CDR3 DNA reads TGTGCCAGCTGCCAAACCGGGGCCGGGGGAGACTACGAGCAGTACTTC. Translating it yields CASCQTGAGGDYEQYF. The V and J genes are TRBV7-8 and TRBJ2-7; perhaps TRBD2 as D (6 bases). The CDR3 is 16 amino acids. V lost 8 bases and J lost 3, with 23 bases in between. CDR1 is SGHVS and CDR2 is FQNEAQ in the germline V gene.

In nucleotides, the CDR3 is TGTGCCAGCAGCTTAGAAGGGAGTCCCGGGGAGCTGTTTTTT. It is translated as CASSLEGSPGELFF. The chain uses TRBV5-6 and TRBJ2-2, with D tentatively TRBD2 (5 bases). Trimming shortened V by 2 bases and J by 6 bases, and 11 bases separated the two germline ends. The CDR3 extends over 14 amino acids. Germline CDR1 is SGHDT and CDR2 is YYEEEE.

The chain carries TRBV9 and TRBJ1-4; TRBD1 is a possible D gene (6 bases). Germline values: CDR1 SGDLS, CDR2 YYNGEE. This CDR3 comprises 13 residues. V lost 3 bases to trimming and J lost 7 bases, with 10 bases between them. CDR3 coding DNA: TGTGCCAGCAGCGCGCCCAGGGGTGAAAAACTGTTTTTT. It specifies CASSAPRGEKLFF.

V is TRBV14 and J is TRBJ2-7, with D possibly TRBD1 on 6 matching bases. V lost 4 bases to trimming and J lost 2 bases, with 12 bases between them. The CDR3 loop spans 14 amino acids. Germline loops: CDR1 SGHDN, CDR2 FVKESK. The CDR3 sequence: CASSLRDIPYEQYF. The DNA of the CDR3 is TGTGCCAGCAGCCTCAGGGACATACCCTACGAGCAGTACTTC.

The J gene is TRBJ1-2, the V gene TRBV9, with TRBD1 identical over 8 bases. Trimming cost V 0 bases and J 4 bases; bases outside gene matches: 5. Germline CDR1 and CDR2: SGDLS and YYNGEE. The CDR3 is made up of 15 amino acids. CDR3: CASSVGRTGPYGYTF. Written as DNA, the CDR3 is TGTGCCAGCAGCGTAGGTCGGACAGGGCCCTATGGCTACACCTTC.

This chain uses TRBV30 with TRBJ1-1, with D possibly being TRBD1 (6 bases). Germline values: CDR1 GTSNPN, CDR2 SVGIG (reference sequence). Trimming cost V 0 bases and J 8 bases, with 13 bases left between them. The CDR3 is 13 amino acids. As DNA, the CDR3 is TGTGCCTGGAGTGTAACAGGGTATGGCGAAGCTTTCTTT. Its protein is CAWSVTGYGEAFF.

The chain is built from TRBV4-3 and TRBJ1-6; the D is unclear. Trimming cost V 1 base and J 0 bases, with 4 bases left between them. CDR1 is LGHNA, CDR2 YSLEER, per germline. There are 15 residues in the CDR3. CDR3 loop: CASSQASSYNSPLHF. For the CDR3, the DNA is TGCGCCAGCAGCCAAGCGAGCTCCTATAATTCACCCCTCCACTTT.

The chain carries TRBV28 and TRBJ1-1; TRBD1 aligns across 11 bases. The CDR3 consists of 18 residues. Per germline, CDR1 MDHEN and CDR2 SYDVKM. The J segment lost 0 bases and the V segment lost 1 base, leaving 7 bases of the junction unmatched. The CDR3 sequence: CASSLLSGTGGMNTEAFF. In DNA form, the CDR3 reads TGTGCCAGCAGTTTATTGTCCGGGACAGGGGGGATGAACACTGAAGCTTTCTTT.

This chain connects TRBV18 to TRBJ2-2; D is perhaps TRBD1 (6 bases). Germline-derived CDR1 and CDR2 are KGHSH and LQKENI. V lost 4 bases and J 6 bases, leaving 18 bases between the germline ends. The CDR3 totals 16 residues. CDR3 sequence (DNA): TGTGCCAGCTCACGCCTACAGGGCCCTTACTCCGGGGAGCTGTTTTTT. It yields the protein CASSRLQGPYSGELFF.

This clone occurred a few times. The rearrangement joins TRBV5-6 to TRBJ2-1, with TRBD2 identical over 14 bases. Per the germline V gene, CDR1 is SGHDT and CDR2 is YYEEEE. The V segment lost 4 bases and the J segment 7 bases; nucleotides outside the gene matches: 7. The CDR3 is made up of 16 amino acids. The CDR3: CASSHGTSGGGNEQFF. The DNA of the CDR3 is TGTGCCAGCAGCCACGGGACTAGCGGGGGAGGAAATGAGCAGTTCTTC.

This chain connects TRBV4-1 to TRBJ2-5; D is uncertain. Looked up from germline, CDR1 is MGHRA and CDR2 is YSYEKL. This CDR3 is built from 15 residues. V lost 2 bases, J lost 0 bases, and 10 bases lay in between. CDR3 bases: TGCGCCAGCAGCCAAATCACCGGGTACCAAGAGACCCAGTACTTC. Amino acids: CASSQITGYQETQYF.